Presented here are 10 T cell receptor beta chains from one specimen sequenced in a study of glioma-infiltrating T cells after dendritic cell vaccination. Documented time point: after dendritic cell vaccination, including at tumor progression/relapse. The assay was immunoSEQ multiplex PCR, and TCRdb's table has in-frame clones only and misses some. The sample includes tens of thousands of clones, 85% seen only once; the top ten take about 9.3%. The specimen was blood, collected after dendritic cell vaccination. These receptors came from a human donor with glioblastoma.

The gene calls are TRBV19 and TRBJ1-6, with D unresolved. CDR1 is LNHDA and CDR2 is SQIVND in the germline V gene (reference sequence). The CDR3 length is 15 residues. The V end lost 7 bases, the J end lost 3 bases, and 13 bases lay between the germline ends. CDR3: CASKLAEVYNSPLHF. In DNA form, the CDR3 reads TGTGCCAGTAAACTTGCGGAGGTCTATAATTCACCCCTCCACTTT.

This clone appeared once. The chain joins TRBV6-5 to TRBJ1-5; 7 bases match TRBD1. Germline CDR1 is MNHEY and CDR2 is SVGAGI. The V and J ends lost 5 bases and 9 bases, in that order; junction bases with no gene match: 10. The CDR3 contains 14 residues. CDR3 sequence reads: CASSTRDSGSPQHF. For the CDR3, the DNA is TGTGCCAGCAGTACACGGGACAGTGGCTCGCCCCAGCATTTT.

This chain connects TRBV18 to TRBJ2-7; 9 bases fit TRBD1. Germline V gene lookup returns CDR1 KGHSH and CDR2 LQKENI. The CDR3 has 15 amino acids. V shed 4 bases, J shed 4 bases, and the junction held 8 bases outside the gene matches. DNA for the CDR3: TGTGCCAGCTCACACCCGGGACAGGGATTATACGAGCAGTACTTC. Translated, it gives CASSHPGQGLYEQYF. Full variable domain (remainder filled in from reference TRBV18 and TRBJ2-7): NAGVMQNPRHLVRRRGQEARLRCSPMKGHSHVYWYRQLPEEGLKFMVYLQKENIIDESGMPKERFSAEFPKEGPSILRIQQVVRGDSAAYFCASSHPGQGLYEQYFGPGTRLTVT.

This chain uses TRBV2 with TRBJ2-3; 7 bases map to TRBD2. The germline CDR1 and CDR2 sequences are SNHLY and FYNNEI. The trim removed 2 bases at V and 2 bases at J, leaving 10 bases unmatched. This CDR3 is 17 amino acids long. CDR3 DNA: TGTGCCAGCAGTGAATTAAGTGGCGGGGGACTCACAGATACGCAGTATTTT. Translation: CASSELSGGGLTDTQYF.

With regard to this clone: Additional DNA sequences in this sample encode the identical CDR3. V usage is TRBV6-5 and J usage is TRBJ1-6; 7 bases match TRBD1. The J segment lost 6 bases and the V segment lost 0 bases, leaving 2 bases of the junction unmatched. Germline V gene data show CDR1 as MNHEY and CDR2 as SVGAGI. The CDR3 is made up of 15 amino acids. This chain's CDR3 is CASSYSGDSNSPLHF. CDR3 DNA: TGTGCCAGCAGTTACTCTGGGGACAGTAATTCACCCCTCCACTTT.

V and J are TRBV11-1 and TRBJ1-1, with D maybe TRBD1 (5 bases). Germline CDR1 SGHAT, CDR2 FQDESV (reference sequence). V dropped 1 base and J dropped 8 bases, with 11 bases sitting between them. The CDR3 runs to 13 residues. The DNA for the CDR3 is TGTGCCAGCAGCTTAGATCTTCCAGGGGAAGCTTTCTTT. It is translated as CASSLDLPGEAFF. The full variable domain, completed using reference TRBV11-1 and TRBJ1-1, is EAEVAQSPRYKITEKSQAVAFWCDPISGHATLYWYRQILGQGPELLVQFQDESVVDDSQLPKDRFSAERLKGVDSTLKIQPAELGDSAMYLCASSLDLPGEAFFGQGTRLTVV.

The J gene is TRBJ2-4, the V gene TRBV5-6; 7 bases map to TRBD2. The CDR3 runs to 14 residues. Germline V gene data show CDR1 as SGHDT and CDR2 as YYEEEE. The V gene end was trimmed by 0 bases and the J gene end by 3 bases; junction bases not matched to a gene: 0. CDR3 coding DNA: TGTGCCAGCAGCTTGGGGGGGGGCAAAAACATTCAGTACTTC. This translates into CASSLGGGKNIQYF.

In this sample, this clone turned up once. The CDR3 DNA follows: TGTGCCTGGAGTGGCAGGGTTTCTGGAAACACCATATATTTT. This encodes CAWSGRVSGNTIYF. V gene TRBV30 combines with J gene TRBJ1-3; the D gene is possibly TRBD1 (5 bases). The CDR3 extends over 14 amino acids. Trimming cost V 1 base and J 1 base, with 8 bases left between them. Germline CDR1 is GTSNPN and CDR2 is SVGIG (reference sequence).

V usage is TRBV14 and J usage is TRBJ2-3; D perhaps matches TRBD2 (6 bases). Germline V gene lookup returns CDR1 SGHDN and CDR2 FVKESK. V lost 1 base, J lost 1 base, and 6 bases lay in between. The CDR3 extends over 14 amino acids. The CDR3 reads CASSQAGGTDTQYF. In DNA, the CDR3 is TGTGCCAGCAGCCAAGCGGGAGGCACAGATACGCAGTATTTT.

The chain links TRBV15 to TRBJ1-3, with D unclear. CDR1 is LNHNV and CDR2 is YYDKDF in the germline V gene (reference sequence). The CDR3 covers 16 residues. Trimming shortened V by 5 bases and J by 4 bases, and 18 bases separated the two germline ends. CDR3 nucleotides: TGTGCCACCAGCTGGGAGACGACGGGAGCCGGAAACACCATATATTTT. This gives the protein CATSWETTGAGNTIYF. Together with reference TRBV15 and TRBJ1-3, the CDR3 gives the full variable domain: DAMVIQNPRYQVTQFGKPVTLSCSQTLNHNVMYWYQQKSSQAPKLLFHYYDKDFNNEADTPDNFQSRRPNTSFCFLDIRSPGLGDTAMYLCATSWETTGAGNTIYFGEGSWLTVV.